This T cell receptor beta chain was documented in a study of cytomegalovirus exposure and HLA in healthy donors. Study conclusions and caveats: Per published reports, the classifier diagnosed cytomegalovirus status with high specificity and sensitivity. In vitro checks showed that a few CMV-associated chains really do target CMV antigens.

Note on this clone: Its matching antigen is unknown.

Repertoires were generated with immunoSEQ multiplex PCR, while TCRdb's copy carries only in-frame clones and drops some. The sample has around 230,000 clones, around 87% seen once. From germline, CDR1 is GTSNPN and CDR2 SVGIG (reference sequence). The CDR3 is 13 residues long. The V gene lost 5 bases and the J gene lost 7 bases, with 18 bases spanning the gap. The V and J genes are TRBV30 and TRBJ2-7, with D possibly being TRBD2 (5 bases). This sequence originates from a woman aged 25 to 45 in good health and CMV-seropositive. The material sequenced was PBMCs. The CDR3 DNA sequence: TGTGCCTGGCGGACCCGGGAAAAAGATGAGCAGTACTTC. Protein sequence: CAWRTREKDEQYF.